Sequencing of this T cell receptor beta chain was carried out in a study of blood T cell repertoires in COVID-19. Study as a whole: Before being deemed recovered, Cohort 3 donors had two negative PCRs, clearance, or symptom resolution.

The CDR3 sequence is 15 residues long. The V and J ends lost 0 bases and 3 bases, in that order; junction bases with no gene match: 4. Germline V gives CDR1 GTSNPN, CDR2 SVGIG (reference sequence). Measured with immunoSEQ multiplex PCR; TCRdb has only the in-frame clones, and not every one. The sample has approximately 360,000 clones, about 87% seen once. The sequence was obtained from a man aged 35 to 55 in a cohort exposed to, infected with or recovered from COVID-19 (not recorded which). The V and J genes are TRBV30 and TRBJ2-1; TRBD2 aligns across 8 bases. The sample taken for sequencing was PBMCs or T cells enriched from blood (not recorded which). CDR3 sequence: CAWSVLRGGYNEQFF. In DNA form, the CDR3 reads TGTGCCTGGAGTGTACTTCGGGGGGGCTACAATGAGCAGTTCTTC.